Sequencing of this T cell receptor (beta chain) was carried out in a study of cytomegalovirus exposure and HLA in healthy donors. Germline V gene lookup returns CDR1 SEHNR and CDR2 FQNEAQ (reference sequence). CDR3 length: 15 residues. Losses at the gene ends were 6 bases for V and 5 bases for J; bases not matched to a gene: 10. Overall study findings and caveats: Listed as cytomegalovirus-associated were around 160 TCR beta chains. Many donors carried some public TCRs, although rarity characterized most TCR sequences.

The table lists this clone with a few counts. Its specificity is not known. PCR amplification relied on 60 Vbeta primers (plus 13 Jbeta primers). As handled by the study authors: Later work found 80 million to 85 million unique TCR beta chains, with roughly 11 million shared. Only in-frame clones appear in the TCRdb table, and some are missing; sequencing was by immunoSEQ multiplex PCR. The DNA gave D and trimming, while V, J and clone size come from that table. The sample has roughly 280,000 clones, more than 55% seen once; the top ten hold approximately 2.3%. Sequencing was performed on PBMCs. V gene TRBV7-9 combines with J gene TRBJ2-5; 9 bases are shared with TRBD1. This TCR was sampled from a female donor in good health and CMV-seronegative. The CDR3 coding sequence is TGTGCCAGCAGTTCCTTGGGACAGGGAGCTGAGACCCAGTACTTC. It codes for CASSSLGQGAETQYF.